This T cell receptor (beta chain) was recorded in a study of blood T cells in healthy people across ages. The authors ran a second PCR of about 6 to 11 cycles using a sample-barcoded 5' primer and a J-beta primer mix. TCRdb passed the 5' RACE reads through MiXCR, listing each CDR3 protein once. The sample lists some 790,000 distinct CDR3 sequences; 29% were seen once. The CDR3 is made up of 13 amino acids. The germline CDR1 and CDR2 sequences are MNHEY and SVGEGT. The chain links TRBV6-2 or TRBV6-3 to TRBJ2-5; perhaps TRBD1 as D (5 bases). The DNA end lines up better with TRBJ2-7; the J call may be wrong. Sample: blood. The receptor's source is an elderly woman in good health. The CDR3 region has the DNA TGTGCCAGCAGATCCGGACACAGCTACGAGCAGTACTTC. Amino acid sequence: CASRSGHSYEQYF.